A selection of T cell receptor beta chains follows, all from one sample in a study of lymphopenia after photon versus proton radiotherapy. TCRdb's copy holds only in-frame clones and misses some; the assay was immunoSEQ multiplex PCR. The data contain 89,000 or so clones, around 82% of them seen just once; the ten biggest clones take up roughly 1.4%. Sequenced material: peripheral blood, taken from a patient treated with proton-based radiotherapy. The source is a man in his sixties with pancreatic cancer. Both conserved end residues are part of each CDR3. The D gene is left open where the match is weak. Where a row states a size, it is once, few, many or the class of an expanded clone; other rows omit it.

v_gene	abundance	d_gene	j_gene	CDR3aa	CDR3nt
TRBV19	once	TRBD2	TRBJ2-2	CASSLGLANTGELFF	TGTGCCAGTAGTCTCGGACTAGCGAACACCGGGGAGCTGTTTTTT
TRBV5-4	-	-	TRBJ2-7	CASSLGVGEQYF	TGTGCCAGCAGCCTGGGGGTGGGCGAGCAGTACTTC
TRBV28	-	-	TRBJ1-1	CASGTRMGEAFF	TGTGCCAGCGGTACTCGTATGGGAGAAGCTTTCTTT
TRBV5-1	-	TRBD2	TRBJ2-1	CASSLRLAGALGDEQFF	TGCGCCAGCAGCCTACGGTTAGCGGGAGCCCTTGGGGATGAGCAGTTCTTC
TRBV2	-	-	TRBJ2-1	CASPPESYNEQFF	TGTGCCAGCCCTCCCGAATCCTACAATGAGCAGTTCTTC
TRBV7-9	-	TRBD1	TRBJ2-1	CASSLGQPINEQFF	TGTGCCAGCAGCTTGGGACAGCCTATCAATGAGCAGTTCTTC
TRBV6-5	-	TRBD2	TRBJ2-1	CASSYDMSGTEQFF	TGTGCCAGCAGTTATGACATGAGCGGGACTGAGCAGTTCTTC
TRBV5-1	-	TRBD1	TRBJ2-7	CASSLGDRVHLYEQYF	TGCGCCAGCAGCCTAGGAGACAGGGTCCATCTCTACGAGCAGTACTTC
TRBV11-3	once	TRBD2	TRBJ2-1	CASSRERGPYNEQFF	TGTGCCAGCAGCCGGGAGCGGGGACCCTACAATGAGCAGTTCTTC
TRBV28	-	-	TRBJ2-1	CASSLKQEQFF	TGTGCCAGCAGTTTAAAACAGGAGCAGTTCTTC
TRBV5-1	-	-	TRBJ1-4	CASSLDRAGNEKLFF	TGCGCCAGCAGCTTGGACAGGGCGGGTAATGAAAAACTGTTTTTT
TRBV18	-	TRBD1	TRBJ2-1	CASSPGQGASEQFF	TGTGCCAGCTCCCCGGGACAGGGGGCATCTGAGCAGTTCTTC
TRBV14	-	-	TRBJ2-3	CASSQQGARWTDTQYF	TGTGCCAGCAGCCAACAGGGTGCGAGGTGGACAGATACGCAGTATTTT
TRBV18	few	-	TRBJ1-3	CASSPIPGAGNTIYF	TGTGCCAGCTCACCTATCCCCGGGGCTGGAAACACCATATATTTT
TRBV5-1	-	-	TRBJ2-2	CASSFEADGTGELFF	TGCGCCAGCAGCTTCGAGGCGGACGGGACCGGGGAGCTGTTTTTT
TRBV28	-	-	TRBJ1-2	CASSLPSLYGYTF	TGTGCCAGCAGTTTACCCTCCCTCTATGGCTACACCTTC
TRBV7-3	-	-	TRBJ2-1	CASSLIGQGGEQFF	TGTGCCAGCAGCTTAATAGGACAAGGTGGAGAGCAGTTCTTC
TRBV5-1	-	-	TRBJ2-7	CASSLVLLGTRPEQYF	TGCGCCAGCAGCTTGGTTTTATTGGGGACGCGACCCGAGCAGTACTTC
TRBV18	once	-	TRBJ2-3	CASSPPTRIPTDTQYF	TGTGCCAGCTCACCTCCAACCCGGATTCCCACAGATACGCAGTATTTT
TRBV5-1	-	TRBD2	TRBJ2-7	CASSLRPGTISGRTENYEQYF	TGCGCCAGCAGCTTACGCCCCGGGACTATTAGCGGGAGGACCGAAAACTACGAGCAGTACTTC
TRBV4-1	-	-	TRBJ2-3	CASSQDGGWSTDTQYF	TGCGCCAGCAGCCAAGATGGAGGGTGGAGCACAGATACGCAGTATTTT
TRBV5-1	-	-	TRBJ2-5	CASSLAMETQYF	TGCGCCAGCAGCTTGGCCATGGAGACCCAGTACTTC